This passage covers 28 T cell receptor beta chains from one sample sequenced in a study of blood T cell repertoires in COVID-19. Sequenced by immunoSEQ multiplex PCR; TCRdb stores in-frame clones only, minus some. The sample includes hundreds of thousands of clones, around 89% seen only once; the top ten take around 4.5%. The source material was peripheral blood. The receptors derive from a woman in her twenties or thirties with acute or convalescent COVID-19.

The rearrangement joins TRBV6-5 to TRBJ1-5, with a possible D match to TRBD1 (5 bases). Per germline, CDR1 MNHEY and CDR2 SVGAGI. V lost 6 bases to trimming and J lost 7 bases, with 10 bases between them. The length of the CDR3 is 12 residues. The CDR3 is CASRQAGQPQHF. CDR3 in DNA: TGTGCCAGCAGACAGGCTGGCCAGCCCCAGCATTTT.

The chain links TRBV14 to TRBJ2-3, with TRBD2 as a possible D gene (6 bases). CDR1 is SGHDN and CDR2 is FVKESK in the germline V gene. CDR3 length equals 15 residues. Trimming stripped 5 bases from V and 0 bases from J, with 12 bases between. The CDR3, as DNA: TGTGCCAGCAGCAAATCGGGACTTAGCACAGATACGCAGTATTTT. It specifies CASSKSGLSTDTQYF.

Concerning this clone: This specimen includes other DNA sequences encoding the same CDR3. The chain is built from TRBV18 and TRBJ2-7, with TRBD1 matching over 7 bases. V was clipped by 4 bases and J by 3 bases; unmatched bases: 0. The CDR3 runs 12 residues. The germline V gene encodes CDR1 KGHSH and CDR2 LQKENI. The CDR3 DNA is TGTGCCAGCTCACGGGACAGCTACGAGCAGTACTTC. This encodes CASSRDSYEQYF.

This chain joins TRBV5-1 and TRBJ2-7, with 10 bases lining up with TRBD2. The CDR3 has 14 amino acids. The ends lost 4 bases at V and 1 base at J; junction bases unmatched: 2. CDR1 and CDR2 from the germline V gene are SGHRS and YFSETQ. The CDR3 DNA sequence: TGCGCCAGCAGCCCTAGCGGGGGATCCTACGAGCAGTACTTC. Protein: CASSPSGGSYEQYF.

This clone was detected only a few times. The rearrangement links TRBV5-6 to TRBJ2-7; D remains unclear. The CDR3 sequence is 13 residues long. The ends were cut back, 5 bases at V and 5 bases at J, with 14 bases in the middle. Germline V CDR1 and CDR2: SGHDT, YYEEEE. CDR3 coding DNA: TGTGCCAGCAGTCGCGGCTGGCGTAACGAGCAGTACTTC. This codes for CASSRGWRNEQYF.

There are many counts of this clone. The chain combines TRBV3-1 (or the pseudogene TRBV3-2) with TRBJ2-7; 10 nucleotides line up with TRBD2. CDR1 LGHDT and CDR2 YNNKEL come from the germline V gene (reference sequence). The V and J ends lost 3 bases and 6 bases, in that order; junction bases with no gene match: 11. There are 16 residues in the CDR3. CDR3 coding DNA: TGTGCCAGCAGCCACGGAAGCGGGGGGGCATTCACCGAGCAGTACTTC. It codes for CASSHGSGGAFTEQYF.

The rearrangement links TRBV6-5 to TRBJ2-1; D may be TRBD2 (6 bases). V gave up 4 bases and J gave up 8 bases, with 12 bases separating them. The CDR3 runs 13 residues. From germline, CDR1 is MNHEY and CDR2 SVGAGI. DNA for the CDR3: TGTGCCAGCAGTTCAGACCCGGGGGATGAGCAGTTCTTC. Translating gives CASSSDPGDEQFF.

This clone was seen only once. J is TRBJ1-2 and V is TRBV19; TRBD1 might be the D (6 bases). Per the germline V gene, CDR1 is LNHDA and CDR2 is SQIVND (reference sequence). The length of the CDR3 is 16 residues. Trimming left V 5 bases short and J 7 bases short, with 23 bases between. The CDR3 is CASSHPGGQRGTGYTF. The CDR3 nucleotides read TGTGCCAGTAGTCATCCGGGGGGGCAGCGAGGGACTGGCTACACCTTC.

CDR3 bases: TGTGCCACCAGTGAAACGGGACTAGCGGGGGCCCACTCCTACAATGAGCAGTTCTTC. Translating gives CATSETGLAGAHSYNEQFF. This chain links TRBV24-1 with TRBJ2-1; 14 bases are shared with TRBD2. This CDR3 region has 19 residues. Germline CDR1 reads KGHDR; CDR2 reads SFDVKD. Trimming took 4 bases from V and 0 from J; bases not matched to a gene: 7.

This chain connects TRBV9 to TRBJ2-1; TRBD2 matches at 8 bases. V trimming: 0 bases; J trimming: 10 bases; junction bases outside the gene matches: 6. This CDR3 contains 14 residues. Germline V CDR1 and CDR2: SGDLS, YYNGEE. The CDR3 region has the DNA TGTGCCAGCAGCGTAGCTATCGGGGGGGCGGAGCAGTTCTTC. Its protein product is CASSVAIGGAEQFF.

The rearrangement joins TRBV3-1 (or the pseudogene TRBV3-2) to TRBJ2-5; D is possibly TRBD2 (6 bases). CDR3 length equals 14 residues. Germline values: CDR1 LGHDT, CDR2 YNNKEL (reference sequence). Trimming took 3 bases from V and 3 from J, leaving 11 bases between them. The CDR3 region is CASSHAGTEETQYF. The CDR3 nucleotides are TGTGCCAGCAGCCACGCTGGGACTGAAGAGACCCAGTACTTC.

V and J are TRBV28 and TRBJ1-6, with 10 bases fitting TRBD1. Germline-derived CDR1 and CDR2 are MDHEN and SYDVKM. The CDR3 is 14 amino acids. Unmatched junction bases numbered 3, after V lost 4 bases and J lost 9 bases. DNA of the CDR3: TGTGCCAGCAGTTCCGGGACAGGGGTTTCACCCCTCCACTTT. This encodes CASSSGTGVSPLHF.

This sequence joins TRBV12-3 or TRBV12-4 and TRBJ1-5; no reliable D call. The germline V and J ends were trimmed by 1 base and 4 bases, with 5 bases remaining between them. The CDR3 contains 13 residues. CDR3 sequence (DNA): TGTGCCAGCAGTTTAGTGGAGAATCAGCCCCAGCATTTT. Encoded protein: CASSLVENQPQHF.

The V call is TRBV19, the J call TRBJ1-2; no clear D. The V end lost 6 bases, the J end lost 0 bases, and 5 bases lay between the germline ends. The CDR3 totals 12 residues. From germline, CDR1 is LNHDA and CDR2 SQIVND (reference sequence). The CDR3 region is CASRRANYGYTF. CDR3 nucleotides: TGTGCCAGTAGGAGAGCTAACTATGGCTACACCTTC.

The CDR3 loop reads CAWSPGGAGYTF. CDR3 nucleotide sequence: TGTGCCTGGAGCCCGGGAGGCGCTGGCTACACCTTC. V is TRBV30 and J is TRBJ1-2, with D uncertain. The germline V and J ends were trimmed by 3 bases and 7 bases, with 12 bases remaining between them. CDR1 and CDR2 (germline): GTSNPN, SVGIG (reference sequence). The CDR3 is made up of 12 amino acids.

V is TRBV5-8 and J is TRBJ1-4, with 10 bases that match TRBD1. V shed 0 bases, J shed 7 bases, and the junction held 3 bases outside the gene matches. Germline V lookup: CDR1 SGHTS, CDR2 YDEGEE. The CDR3 runs to 15 residues. The chain's CDR3 is CASSLVTGGFEKLFF. The CDR3 nucleotides read TGTGCCAGCAGCTTGGTGACAGGGGGCTTTGAAAAACTGTTTTTT.

V and J are TRBV7-2 and TRBJ1-1; no firm D call. Deletions cut 2 bases from V and 3 bases from J, with 7 bases between. The germline CDR1 and CDR2 sequences are SGHTA and FQGNSA. This CDR3 has 13 amino acids. In DNA, the CDR3 is TGTGCCAGCAGCTTAAGGAGAGACACTGAAGCTTTCTTT. Translation gives CASSLRRDTEAFF.

The V call is TRBV6-5, the J call TRBJ1-1; TRBD1 might be the D (6 bases). The CDR3 length is 14 residues. Germline-derived CDR1 and CDR2 are MNHEY and SVGAGI. Between the trimmed V and J ends, which lost 6 bases and 1 base, there was a span of 12 bases. CDR3 nucleotide sequence: TGTGCCAGCAGAGCAATAGGGGGGAACACTGAAGCTTTCTTT. As protein: CASRAIGGNTEAFF.

This chain joins TRBV28 and TRBJ1-5; 9 bases agree with TRBD1. The CDR3 runs to 17 residues. CDR1 MDHEN and CDR2 SYDVKM come from the germline V gene. After removal of 8 bases from V and 4 bases from J, the junction contained 15 bases not matched to a gene. CDR3 coding DNA: TGTGCCAGCGACGTAGGAGGGACAGGGCTACTTAATCAGCCCCAGCATTTT. Protein: CASDVGGTGLLNQPQHF.

V usage is TRBV5-1 and J usage is TRBJ2-4; 10 bases agree with TRBD2. Per germline, CDR1 SGHRS and CDR2 YFSETQ. J lost 6 bases, V lost 2 bases, and 2 bases had no gene match. This CDR3 region has 14 residues. The CDR3 protein is CASSLIAGGNIQYF. The CDR3 DNA follows: TGCGCCAGCAGCTTAATAGCGGGGGGAAACATTCAGTACTTC.

The V call is TRBV23-1, the J call TRBJ2-5; a possible D gene is TRBD1 (6 bases). TRBV23-1 has ORF status, its function being uncertain. CDR3 length: 15 amino acids. The V gene lost 4 bases and the J gene lost 5 bases, with 17 bases spanning the gap. The CDR3 spells CASSRPGQFPETQYF. In nucleotides, the CDR3 is TGCGCCAGCAGTCGCCCAGGACAGTTCCCGGAGACCCAGTACTTC.

J is TRBJ1-1 and V is TRBV6-5, with 8 bases aligning to TRBD1. Trimming removed 2 bases from V and 6 bases from J; junction bases left unmatched: 5. The CDR3 runs to 14 residues. Germline V gives CDR1 MNHEY, CDR2 SVGAGI. Here the CDR3 DNA reads TGTGCCAGCAGTTACCGACAGGGGTTTTCTGAAGCTTTCTTT. Protein: CASSYRQGFSEAFF.

This sequence joins TRBV12-1 and TRBJ2-3; no check of the table's D call, TRBD2, against the DNA was made. TRBV12-1 is labeled a pseudogene. This CDR3 region has 17 residues. The CDR3: CASSLARTSGPTDTQYF. The CDR3 nucleotides read TGTGCCAGCAGCTTAGCTAGGACTAGCGGGCCCACAGATACGCAGTATTTT.

DNA for the CDR3: TGTGCCAGCAGCCCGTGGGCAGAAATGAACACCGGGGAGCTGTTTTTT. Translation gives CASSPWAEMNTGELFF. The V call is TRBV7-6, the J call TRBJ2-2; unclear D gene. Trimming took 5 bases from V and 1 from J, leaving 14 bases between them. The CDR3 has 16 amino acids. CDR1 and CDR2 from the germline V gene are SGHVS and FNYEAQ.

The gene calls are TRBV10-1 and TRBJ2-2, with 10 bases that match TRBD2. This CDR3 spans 15 amino acids. The junction had 4 bases not matched to a gene; V was cut back by 4 bases and J by 5 bases. Germline lookup yields CDR1 WNHNN and CDR2 SYGVQD (reference sequence). Here the CDR3 DNA reads TGCGCCAGCAGTGCCAGGACTAGCGGTACCGGGGAGCTGTTTTTT. It yields the protein CASSARTSGTGELFF.

This CDR3 reads CASSEWGGAYEQYF. As DNA, the CDR3 is TGTGCCAGCAGTGAATGGGGGGGGGCCTACGAGCAGTACTTC. This sequence joins TRBV25-1 and TRBJ2-7; 7 bases are shared with TRBD2. The CDR3 extends over 14 amino acids. J was trimmed by 2 bases and V by 1 base; bases with no gene match: 2. Germline V gene lookup returns CDR1 MGHDK and CDR2 SYGVNS.

This chain links TRBV12-5 with TRBJ1-5, with 8 positions matching TRBD1. Germline CDR1 and CDR2: LGHNT and FRNRAP. The CDR3 totals 18 residues. V dropped 5 bases and J dropped 0; count of bases not matched to a gene: 12. CDR3 coding DNA: TGTGCTAGTGGTAAGGACAGGGCGGGGTCGTATAGCAATCAGCCCCAGCATTTT. Translated, it gives CASGKDRAGSYSNQPQHF.

The chain recombines TRBV5-8 with TRBJ2-1; 11 bases agree with TRBD1. V lost 4 bases, J lost 8 bases, and 5 bases stayed unmatched. Germline-derived CDR1 and CDR2 are SGHTS and YDEGEE. This CDR3 is 14 amino acids long. For the CDR3, the DNA is TGTGCCAGCAGCGTGGACAGGGGGCGGTATGAGCAGTTCTTC. Amino acid sequence: CASSVDRGRYEQFF.